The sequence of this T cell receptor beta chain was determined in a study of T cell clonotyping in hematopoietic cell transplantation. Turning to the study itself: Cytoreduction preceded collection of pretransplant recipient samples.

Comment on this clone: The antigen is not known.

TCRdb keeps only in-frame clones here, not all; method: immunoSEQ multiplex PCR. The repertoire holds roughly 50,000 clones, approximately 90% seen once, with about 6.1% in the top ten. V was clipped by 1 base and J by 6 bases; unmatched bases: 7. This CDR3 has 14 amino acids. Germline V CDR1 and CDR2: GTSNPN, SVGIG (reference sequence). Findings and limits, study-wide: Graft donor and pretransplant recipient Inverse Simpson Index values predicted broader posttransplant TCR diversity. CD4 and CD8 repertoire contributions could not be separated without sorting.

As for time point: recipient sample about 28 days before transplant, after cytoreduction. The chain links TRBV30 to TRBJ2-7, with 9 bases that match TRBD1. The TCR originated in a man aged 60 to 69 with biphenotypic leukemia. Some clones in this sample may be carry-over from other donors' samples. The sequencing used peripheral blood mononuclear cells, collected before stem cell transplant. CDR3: CAWSAGTGSTEQYF. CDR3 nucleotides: TGTGCCTGGAGTGCCGGGACAGGGAGTACCGAGCAGTACTTC.